What follows describes a single T cell receptor (beta chain). The target antigen is unknown. This sample was taken from a study of radiotherapy plus CTLA-4 blockade in lung cancer. Study as a whole: Among enrolled patients, about 18% responded and roughly 30% achieved disease control. Study conclusions and caveats: TCR clones of tumor origin grew in blood after radiotherapy plus ipilimumab. Reports identified early blood T cell clone dynamics, with interferon-beta, as the best response predictor.

TCRdb keeps only in-frame clones here, not all; method: immunoSEQ multiplex PCR. Found here are about 72,000 clones, over 65% of them singletons; the top ten hold more than 7%. CDR3 length: 15 amino acids. From germline, CDR1 is SGHDT and CDR2 YYEEEE. Between the trimmed V and J ends, which lost 1 base and 1 base, there was a span of 9 bases. The chain carries TRBV5-6 and TRBJ1-3; maybe TRBD1 (5 bases). This clonotype was sampled from a human donor with non-small cell lung cancer who had a complete response to radiotherapy plus ipilimumab. The sequencing here drew on peripheral blood, taken from a patient treated with radiotherapy plus ipilimumab. The CDR3, as DNA: TGTGCCAGCAGCTTGAAGGGGCTTTCTGGAAACACCATATATTTT. Translating it yields CASSLKGLSGNTIYF.